The 15 T cell receptor beta chains below were found in one sample sequenced in a study of blood T cell repertoires in COVID-19. Data came from immunoSEQ multiplex PCR; TCRdb stores just in-frame clones and leaves some out. The table records a few hundred thousand clones, 70% to 90% of them present only once. The sequencing sample was made of PBMCs or T cells enriched from blood (not recorded which). These receptors were collected from a woman under 30 who had recovered from COVID-19.

The chain carries TRBV15 and TRBJ1-3; no firm D call. This CDR3 spans 16 amino acids. V was clipped by 4 bases and J by 1 base, with 14 bases between them. The germline CDR1 and CDR2 sequences are LNHNV and YYDKDF (reference sequence). The CDR3 here is CATSNPPPRSGNTIYF. DNA for the CDR3: TGTGCCACCAGCAACCCACCACCTAGGTCTGGAAACACCATATATTTT.

This sequence joins TRBV29-1 and TRBJ1-1; D is undetermined. This CDR3 is built from 12 residues. Trimming removed 5 bases at V and 3 bases at J, with 10 bases between. Germline CDR1 is SQVTM and CDR2 is ANQGSEA. In DNA, the CDR3 is TGCAGCGTTTGCGGGGAGGACACTGAAGCTTTCTTT. Protein product: CSVCGEDTEAFF.

For this clone: Other DNA sequences in this sample translate to the same CDR3. The rearrangement links TRBV18 to TRBJ1-1; D not certain. V was pared by 3 bases and J by 3 bases, with 8 bases between. This CDR3 contains 13 residues. Germline CDR1 and CDR2: KGHSH and LQKENI. CDR3 coding DNA: TGTGCCAGCTCACCCCTCGGGGACACTGAAGCTTTCTTT. Its translation: CASSPLGDTEAFF.

J is TRBJ2-2 and V is TRBV6-5, with a tentative D call TRBD2 (6 bases). Trimming stripped 7 bases from V and 7 bases from J, with 13 bases between. This CDR3 contains 13 residues. Looked up from germline, CDR1 is MNHEY and CDR2 is SVGAGI. The DNA for the CDR3 is TGTGCCAGCATCGCGGGGCGGAGCGGGGAGCTGTTTTTT. Its translation is CASIAGRSGELFF.

The chain is built from TRBV4-2 and TRBJ1-2, with 7 bases fitting TRBD1. CDR3 length equals 14 residues. Germline assignment: CDR1 LGHNA and CDR2 YNFKEQ. J was trimmed by 3 bases and V by 0 bases; bases with no gene match: 1. The CDR3 region is CASSQDRGDYGYTF. The CDR3 DNA follows: TGTGCCAGCAGCCAAGACAGGGGGGACTATGGCTACACCTTC.

This chain uses TRBV18 with TRBJ1-4; 9 bases are a match to TRBD1. With 6 bases clipped from V and 6 bases from J, the junction kept 5 bases outside the gene matches. The CDR3 sequence is 14 residues long. In germline, CDR1 is KGHSH, CDR2 LQKENI. CDR3 residues: CASSFRDRDEKLFF. In nucleotides, the CDR3 is TGTGCCAGCTCGTTCCGGGACAGGGATGAAAAACTGTTTTTT.

In its sample, this clone was seen once. The gene calls are TRBV12-3 or TRBV12-4 and TRBJ2-1, with 7 positions matching TRBD2. The J segment lost 9 bases and the V segment lost 7 bases, leaving 9 bases of the junction unmatched. The CDR3 is 13 residues long. CDR3 sequence (DNA): TGTGCCAGCACCCCGGGCTCGGGGGGTGAGCAGTTCTTC. Translating gives CASTPGSGGEQFF.

The J gene is TRBJ1-2, the V gene TRBV5-5; the match to TRBD1 covers 7 bases. With V trimmed by 3 bases and J by 4 bases, 12 bases remained unmatched. Germline V lookup: CDR1 SGHKS, CDR2 YYEKEE (reference sequence). The CDR3 is made up of 16 amino acids. CDR3 DNA sequence: TGTGCCAGCAGCTCCAGGGACAGCCACCAACGCTATGGCTACACCTTC. This encodes CASSSRDSHQRYGYTF.

This chain joins TRBV9 and TRBJ1-2; the match to TRBD1 covers 7 bases. Per germline, CDR1 SGDLS and CDR2 YYNGEE. The V gene end was trimmed by 0 bases and the J gene end by 3 bases; junction bases not matched to a gene: 11. This CDR3 contains 17 residues. The CDR3 DNA reads TGTGCCAGCAGCGTAGTGGGGATAACAGGGACAGACTATGGCTACACCTTC. Its translation: CASSVVGITGTDYGYTF.

The rearrangement joins TRBV29-1 to TRBJ1-1; D unresolved. The CDR3 extends over 13 amino acids. Trimming cost V 3 bases and J 1 base, with 9 bases left between them. The germline V gene has CDR1 SQVTM and CDR2 ANQGSEA. The CDR3: CSVDPGSNTEAFF. The DNA of the CDR3 is TGCAGCGTTGATCCCGGTTCGAACACTGAAGCTTTCTTT.

The J gene is TRBJ2-3, the V gene TRBV28; the D gene is possibly TRBD1 (5 bases). Germline CDR1 MDHEN, CDR2 SYDVKM. The CDR3 sequence is 14 residues long. The V end lost 1 base, the J end lost 2 bases, and 7 bases lay between the germline ends. CDR3 loop: CASSLYRNTDTQYF. DNA for the CDR3: TGTGCCAGCAGTTTATACAGGAACACAGATACGCAGTATTTT.

This chain joins TRBV10-2 and TRBJ2-7; 10 bases align to TRBD2. There are 18 residues in the CDR3. The germline V gene has CDR1 WSHSY and CDR2 SAAADI. After removal of 2 bases from V and 4 bases from J, the junction contained 14 bases not matched to a gene. The CDR3 protein is CASSEGLIGLAEIYEQYF. The CDR3 region has the DNA TGCGCCAGCAGTGAGGGCCTCATCGGACTAGCGGAGATATACGAGCAGTACTTC.

This sequence joins TRBV15 and TRBJ1-5; possible D gene TRBD1, 5 bases. V shed 2 bases and J shed 2 bases, with 10 bases lying between them. This CDR3 region has 15 residues. CDR1 is LNHNV, CDR2 YYDKDF, per germline (reference sequence). CDR3 nucleotides: TGTGCCACCAGCAGATATGACAGACGCAATCAGCCCCAGCATTTT. Its translation: CATSRYDRRNQPQHF. The variable domain in full, completed from reference TRBV15 and TRBJ1-5, reads DAMVIQNPRYQVTQFGKPVTLSCSQTLNHNVMYWYQQKSSQAPKLLFHYYDKDFNNEADTPDNFQSRRPNTSFCFLDIRSPGLGDTAMYLCATSRYDRRNQPQHFGDGTRLSIL.

V usage is TRBV4-1 and J usage is TRBJ1-3; 7 nucleotides match TRBD1. V shed 3 bases and J 3 bases; nucleotides not matched to a gene: 8. CDR1 and CDR2 from the germline V gene are MGHRA and YSYEKL. CDR3 length: 16 residues. CDR3 amino acids: CASSHVTGLGGNTIYF. The DNA for the CDR3 is TGCGCCAGCAGCCACGTGACAGGGTTGGGTGGAAACACCATATATTTT.

This chain connects TRBV27 to TRBJ2-7; TRBD2 is a possible D gene (5 bases). The germline V and J ends were trimmed by 2 bases and 4 bases, with 15 bases remaining between them. Germline V CDR1 and CDR2: MNHEY, SMNVEV (reference sequence). The CDR3 length is 15 residues. The CDR3 coding sequence is TGTGCCAGCAGTTTACGTCGGGGTGCCACGTACGAGCAGTACTTC. It yields the protein CASSLRRGATYEQYF.